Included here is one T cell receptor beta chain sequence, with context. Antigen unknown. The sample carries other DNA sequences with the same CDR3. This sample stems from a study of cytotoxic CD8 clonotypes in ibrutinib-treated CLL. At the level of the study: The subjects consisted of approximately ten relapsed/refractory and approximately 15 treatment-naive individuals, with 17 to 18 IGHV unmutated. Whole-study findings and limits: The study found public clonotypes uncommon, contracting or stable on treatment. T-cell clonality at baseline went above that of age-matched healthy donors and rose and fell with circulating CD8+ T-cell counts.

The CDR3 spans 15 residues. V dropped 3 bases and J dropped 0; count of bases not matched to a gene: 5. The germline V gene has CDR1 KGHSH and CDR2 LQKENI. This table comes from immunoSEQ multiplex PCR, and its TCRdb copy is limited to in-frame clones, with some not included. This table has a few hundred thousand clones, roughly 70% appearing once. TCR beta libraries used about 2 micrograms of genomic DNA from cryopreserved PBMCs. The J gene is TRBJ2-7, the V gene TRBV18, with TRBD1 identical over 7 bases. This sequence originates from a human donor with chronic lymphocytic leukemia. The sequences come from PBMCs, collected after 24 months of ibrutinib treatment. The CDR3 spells CASSPHRDSSYEQYF. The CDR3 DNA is TGTGCCAGCTCACCTCATAGGGACAGCTCCTACGAGCAGTACTTC.